The rows below give T cell receptor beta chains drawn from one sample of a study of cytomegalovirus exposure and HLA in healthy donors. Generated by immunoSEQ multiplex PCR, the TCRdb table keeps only in-frame clones and is missing some. The sample holds roughly 100,000 clones; 85% to 90% are singletons and the top ten take approximately 4%. The sequenced material came from PBMCs. These receptors all stem from a woman under 30 in good health and CMV-seropositive. Each CDR3 is given with its conserved first and last residue. The order of the fields is CDR3 protein, CDR3 DNA, J gene, V gene, clone size, D gene, CDR3 length. The D gene is left open where the match is weak. Not all rows give a size; the values are once, few, many and, for expanded clones, a class.

CDR3 protein: CASSLGGRSTDTQYF
CDR3 DNA: TGTGCCAGCAGCTTGGGGGGCCGAAGCACAGATACGCAGTATTTT
J gene: TRBJ2-3
V gene: TRBV5-4
clone size: NA
D gene: NA
CDR3 length: 15

CDR3 protein: CASSQTGGGYTGELFF
CDR3 DNA: TGTGCCAGCTCCCAGACAGGGGGCGGTTACACCGGGGAGCTGTTTTTT
J gene: TRBJ2-2
V gene: TRBV19
clone size: NA
D gene: TRBD1
CDR3 length: 16

CDR3 protein: CASRATGWTYEQYF
CDR3 DNA: TGTGCCAGCCGTGCGACAGGGTGGACATACGAGCAGTACTTC
J gene: TRBJ2-7
V gene: TRBV27
clone size: NA
D gene: TRBD1
CDR3 length: 14

CDR3 protein: CASSPVGGDYEQYF
CDR3 DNA: TGTGCCAGCAGCCCCGTTGGGGGGGACTACGAGCAGTACTTC
J gene: TRBJ2-7
V gene: TRBV5-4
clone size: once
D gene: TRBD2
CDR3 length: 14

CDR3 protein: CASSSGGGRSYEQYF
CDR3 DNA: TGTGCCAGCAGCTCGGGGGGCGGGAGATCCTACGAGCAGTACTTC
J gene: TRBJ2-7
V gene: TRBV5-4
clone size: NA
D gene: NA
CDR3 length: 15

CDR3 protein: CASSPPPDKAYEQYF
CDR3 DNA: TGTGCCAGCAGCCCCCCCCCGGACAAGGCCTACGAGCAGTACTTC
J gene: TRBJ2-7
V gene: TRBV7-9
clone size: few
D gene: NA
CDR3 length: 15

CDR3 protein: CASRGTGLAFF
CDR3 DNA: TGTGCCAGCAGAGGGACAGGGCTAGCTTTCTTT
J gene: TRBJ1-1
V gene: TRBV6-5
clone size: NA
D gene: TRBD1
CDR3 length: 11

CDR3 protein: CASSQETGATNEKLFF
CDR3 DNA: TGTGCCAGCAGCCAAGAAACGGGGGCAACTAATGAAAAACTGTTTTTT
J gene: TRBJ1-4
V gene: TRBV4-2
clone size: once
D gene: NA
CDR3 length: 16

CDR3 protein: CASSPRGENQPQHF
CDR3 DNA: TGCGCCAGCAGCCCGCGGGGGGAGAATCAGCCCCAGCATTTT
J gene: TRBJ1-5
V gene: TRBV5-1
clone size: NA
D gene: NA
CDR3 length: 14

CDR3 protein: CASSLDSYNEQFF
CDR3 DNA: TGTGCCAGCAGCTTAGACAGCTACAATGAGCAGTTCTTC
J gene: TRBJ2-1
V gene: TRBV6-1
clone size: NA
D gene: NA
CDR3 length: 13

CDR3 protein: CASSVVPPVGQLTPNEQFF
CDR3 DNA: TGTGCCAGCAGCGTAGTACCCCCCGTGGGGCAGTTGACGCCAAATGAGCAGTTCTTC
J gene: TRBJ2-1
V gene: TRBV9
clone size: NA
D gene: NA
CDR3 length: 19

CDR3 protein: CASSPTGYSYEQYF
CDR3 DNA: TGTGCCAGCAGTCCGACAGGGTACTCCTACGAGCAGTACTTC
J gene: TRBJ2-7
V gene: TRBV28
clone size: NA
D gene: TRBD1
CDR3 length: 14

CDR3 protein: CASSLTGEQYF
CDR3 DNA: TGTGCCAGCAGCTTAACGGGCGAGCAGTACTTC
J gene: TRBJ2-7
V gene: TRBV7-9
clone size: few
D gene: NA
CDR3 length: 11

CDR3 protein: CASSRDRGSYGYTF
CDR3 DNA: TGTGCCAGCAGTCGGGACAGGGGGTCCTATGGCTACACCTTC
J gene: TRBJ1-2
V gene: TRBV6-5
clone size: NA
D gene: TRBD1
CDR3 length: 14

CDR3 protein: CASTPWLQRGETQYF
CDR3 DNA: TGTGCCAGCACCCCCTGGTTGCAAAGGGGAGAGACCCAGTACTTC
J gene: TRBJ2-5
V gene: TRBV28
clone size: NA
D gene: NA
CDR3 length: 15

CDR3 protein: CATSREGKGKGGYTF
CDR3 DNA: TGTGCCACCAGCAGAGAGGGAAAGGGGAAGGGTGGCTACACCTTC
J gene: TRBJ1-2
V gene: TRBV15
clone size: NA
D gene: NA
CDR3 length: 15

CDR3 protein: CASNTLRGWSEAFF
CDR3 DNA: TGTGCCAGCAACACTCTCAGGGGATGGTCTGAAGCTTTCTTT
J gene: TRBJ1-1
V gene: TRBV27
clone size: NA
D gene: NA
CDR3 length: 14

CDR3 protein: CASSSQGQGYTF
CDR3 DNA: TGTGCCAGCAGCTCACAGGGACAAGGCTACACCTTC
J gene: TRBJ1-2
V gene: TRBV7-9
clone size: NA
D gene: NA
CDR3 length: 12

CDR3 protein: CASRRLAGGNQETQYF
CDR3 DNA: TGTGCCAGCAGAAGACTAGCGGGGGGCAACCAAGAGACCCAGTACTTC
J gene: TRBJ2-5
V gene: TRBV27
clone size: NA
D gene: TRBD2
CDR3 length: 16

CDR3 protein: CASSPNLPSLGLAFADTQYF
CDR3 DNA: TGTGCCAGCAGCCCCAATCTCCCCTCATTGGGACTAGCTTTCGCAGATACGCAGTATTTT
J gene: TRBJ2-3
V gene: TRBV9
clone size: NA
D gene: TRBD2
CDR3 length: 20